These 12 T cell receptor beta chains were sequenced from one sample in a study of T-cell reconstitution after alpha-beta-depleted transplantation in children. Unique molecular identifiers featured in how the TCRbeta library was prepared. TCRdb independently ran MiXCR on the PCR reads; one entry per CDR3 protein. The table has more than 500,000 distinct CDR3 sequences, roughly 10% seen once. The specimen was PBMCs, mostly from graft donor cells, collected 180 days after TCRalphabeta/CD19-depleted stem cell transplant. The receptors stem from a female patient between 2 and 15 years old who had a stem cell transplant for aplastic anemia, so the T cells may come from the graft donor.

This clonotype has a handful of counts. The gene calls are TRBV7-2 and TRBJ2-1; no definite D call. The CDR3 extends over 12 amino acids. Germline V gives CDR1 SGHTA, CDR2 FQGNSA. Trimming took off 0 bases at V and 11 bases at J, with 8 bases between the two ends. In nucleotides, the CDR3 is TGTGCCAGCAGCTTAGCCCGACACAAGCAGTTCTTC. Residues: CASSLARHKQFF.

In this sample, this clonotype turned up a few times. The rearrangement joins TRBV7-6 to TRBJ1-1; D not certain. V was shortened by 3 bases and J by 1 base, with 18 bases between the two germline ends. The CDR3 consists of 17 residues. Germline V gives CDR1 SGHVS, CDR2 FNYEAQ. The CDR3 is CASSLAGRNVQNTEAFF. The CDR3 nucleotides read TGTGCCAGCAGCTTGGCCGGACGGAACGTCCAGAACACTGAAGCTTTCTTT.

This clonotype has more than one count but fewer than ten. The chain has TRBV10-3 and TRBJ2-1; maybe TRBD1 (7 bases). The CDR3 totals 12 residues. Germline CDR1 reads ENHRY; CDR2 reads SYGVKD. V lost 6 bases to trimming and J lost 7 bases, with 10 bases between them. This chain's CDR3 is CAISSGGNEQFF. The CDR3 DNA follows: TGTGCCATCAGCTCAGGGGGGAATGAGCAGTTCTTC.

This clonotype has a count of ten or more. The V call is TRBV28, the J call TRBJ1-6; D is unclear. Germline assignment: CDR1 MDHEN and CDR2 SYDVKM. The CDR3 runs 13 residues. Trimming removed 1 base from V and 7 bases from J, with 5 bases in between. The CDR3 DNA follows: TGTGCCAGCAGTTTATATTGGAATTCACCCCTCCACTTT. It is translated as CASSLYWNSPLHF.

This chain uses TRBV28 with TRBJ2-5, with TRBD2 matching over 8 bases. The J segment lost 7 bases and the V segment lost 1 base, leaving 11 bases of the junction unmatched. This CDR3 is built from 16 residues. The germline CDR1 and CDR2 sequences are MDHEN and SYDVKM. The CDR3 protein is CASSLLWTSNLGTQYF. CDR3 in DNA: TGTGCCAGCAGTTTATTATGGACTAGCAATTTAGGGACCCAGTACTTC. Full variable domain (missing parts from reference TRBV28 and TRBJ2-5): DVKVTQSSRYLVKRTGEKVFLECVQDMDHENMFWYRQDPGLGLRLIYFSYDVKMKEKGDIPEGYSVSREKKERFSLILESASTNQTSMYLCASSLLWTSNLGTQYFGPGTRLLVL.

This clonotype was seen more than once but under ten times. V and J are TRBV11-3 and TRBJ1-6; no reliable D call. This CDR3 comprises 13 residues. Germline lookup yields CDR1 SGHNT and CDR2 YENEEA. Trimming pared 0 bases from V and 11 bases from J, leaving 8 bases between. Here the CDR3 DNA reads TGTGCCAGCAGCTTAGATTTCCGGGCACCCCTCCACTTT. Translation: CASSLDFRAPLHF.

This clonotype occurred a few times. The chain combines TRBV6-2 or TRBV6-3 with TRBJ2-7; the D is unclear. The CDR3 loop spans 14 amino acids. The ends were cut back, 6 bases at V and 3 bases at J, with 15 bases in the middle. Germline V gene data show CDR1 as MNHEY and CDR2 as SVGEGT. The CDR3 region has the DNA TGTGCCAGCAGGTCCCTAGTCAGCTACTACGAGCAGTACTTC. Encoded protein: CASRSLVSYYEQYF.

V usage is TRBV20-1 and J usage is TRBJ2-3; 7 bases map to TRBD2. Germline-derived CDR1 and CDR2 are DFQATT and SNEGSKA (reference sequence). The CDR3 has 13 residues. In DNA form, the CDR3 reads TGCTCTATGGGGGGGGGGAGCCCAGATACGCAGTATTTT. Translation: CSMGGGSPDTQYF.

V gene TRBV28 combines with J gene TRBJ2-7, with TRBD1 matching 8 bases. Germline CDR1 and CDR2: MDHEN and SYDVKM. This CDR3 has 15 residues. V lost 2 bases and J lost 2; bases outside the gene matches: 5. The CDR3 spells CASSLARTGPYEQYV. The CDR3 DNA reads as TGTGCCAGCAGTTTAGCCAGGACAGGGCCCTACGAGCAGTACGTC.

The CDR3 spells CATSRGVAGGQVYEQYV. The CDR3 DNA follows: TGTGCCACCAGCAGAGGAGTAGCGGGAGGCCAAGTCTACGAGCAGTACGTC. This chain joins TRBV15 and TRBJ2-7; 10 positions agree with TRBD2. Looked up from germline, CDR1 is LNHNV and CDR2 is YYDKDF (reference sequence). J gave up 3 bases and V 1 base, and 9 bases lay outside the gene matches. CDR3 length: 17 residues.

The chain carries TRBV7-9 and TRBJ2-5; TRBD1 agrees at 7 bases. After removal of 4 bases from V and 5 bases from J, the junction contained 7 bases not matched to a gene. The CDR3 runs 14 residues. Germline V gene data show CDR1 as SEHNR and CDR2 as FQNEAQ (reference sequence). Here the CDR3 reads CASSYRQGVETQYF. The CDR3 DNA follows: TGTGCCAGCAGCTATAGACAGGGAGTGGAGACCCAGTACTTC.

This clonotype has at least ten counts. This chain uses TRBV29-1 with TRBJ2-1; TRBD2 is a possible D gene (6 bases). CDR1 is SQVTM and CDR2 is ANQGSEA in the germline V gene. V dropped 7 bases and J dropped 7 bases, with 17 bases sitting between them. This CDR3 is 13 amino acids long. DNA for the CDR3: TGCAGCGATGGGGTCTCCGCGGGGAATGAGCAGTTCTTC. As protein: CSDGVSAGNEQFF.